One sample yielded the 7 T cell receptor beta chains listed below, sequenced in a study of shared clonotypes between healthy human individuals. CD45RO negativity and positive selection for CCR7 defined naive CD8 cells, a population that excluded terminally differentiated effector memory CD45RA+ cells. Only in-frame clones appear in the TCRdb table, and some are missing; sequencing was by immunoSEQ multiplex PCR. The profile shows some 2 million clones, about 95% of them singletons. Sequenced material: naive CD8+ T cells sorted from blood. The source is a young man in good health.

The V and J genes are TRBV5-6 and TRBJ2-1; 9 bases line up with TRBD2. Germline CDR1 reads SGHDT; CDR2 reads YYEEEE. The CDR3 has 15 amino acids. Unmatched junction bases numbered 6, after V lost 0 bases and J lost 8 bases. The CDR3 protein is CASSLGLAGKDEQFF. The CDR3 DNA is TGTGCCAGCAGCTTGGGGCTAGCGGGGAAGGATGAGCAGTTCTTC.

A remark on this clone: Mismatch with germline at one junction end may stem from a read error. The CDR3 spells CASGQGYYNEQFF. The CDR3 DNA sequence: TGCGCCAGCGGCCAGGGGTACTACAATGAGCAGTTCTTC. The rearrangement uses TRBV4-1 and TRBJ2-1; perhaps TRBD1 as D (6 bases). The CDR3 loop spans 13 amino acids. Germline lookup yields CDR1 MGHRA and CDR2 YSYEKL.

The chain recombines TRBV6-5 with TRBJ2-1; D call uncertain. CDR3 length: 11 residues. CDR1 and CDR2 (germline): MNHEY, SVGAGI. Trimming removed 6 bases from V and 9 bases from J, with 9 bases in between. The CDR3 nucleotides read TGTGCCAGCAGCACCTCTTTTGAGCAGTTCTTC. Its translation is CASSTSFEQFF.

This clone appeared a few times. The chain links TRBV6-1 to TRBJ1-6; TRBD1 might be the D (5 bases). There are 16 residues in the CDR3. The V end was cut by 3 bases, the J end by 0 bases, with 9 bases between. In germline, CDR1 is MNHNS, CDR2 SASEGT. This chain's CDR3 is CASSDRESSYNSPLHF. The DNA of the CDR3 is TGTGCCAGCAGTGACAGGGAAAGCTCCTATAATTCACCCCTCCACTTT.

This clone occurred once. The chain couples TRBV29-1 to TRBJ1-4; TRBD1 is a possible D gene (5 bases). Germline-derived CDR1 and CDR2 are SQVTM and ANQGSEA. The length of the CDR3 is 13 residues. V dropped 7 bases and J dropped 7 bases, with 16 bases sitting between them. CDR3 region: CSAKSGDLEKLFF. CDR3 nucleotides: TGCAGCGCCAAGAGTGGGGACCTTGAAAAACTGTTTTTT.

In this sample, this clone turned up once. This chain joins TRBV5-1 and TRBJ2-7, with TRBD2 matching 9 bases. CDR3 size: 15 residues. The germline gives CDR1 SGHRS, CDR2 YFSETQ. V shed 4 bases and J 5 bases; nucleotides not matched to a gene: 10. The CDR3 here is CASSLAGGLLNEQYF. CDR3 nucleotides: TGCGCCAGCAGCCTCGCGGGGGGGCTCTTAAACGAGCAGTACTTC.

This chain joins TRBV10-2 and TRBJ2-1; 7 bases match TRBD2. Looked up from germline, CDR1 is WSHSY and CDR2 is SAAADI. The ends lost 6 bases at V and 5 bases at J; junction bases unmatched: 1. The length of the CDR3 is 12 residues. The CDR3 nucleotides read TGCGCCAGCAGAGGACTAGACAATGAGCAGTTCTTC. Its translation is CASRGLDNEQFF.